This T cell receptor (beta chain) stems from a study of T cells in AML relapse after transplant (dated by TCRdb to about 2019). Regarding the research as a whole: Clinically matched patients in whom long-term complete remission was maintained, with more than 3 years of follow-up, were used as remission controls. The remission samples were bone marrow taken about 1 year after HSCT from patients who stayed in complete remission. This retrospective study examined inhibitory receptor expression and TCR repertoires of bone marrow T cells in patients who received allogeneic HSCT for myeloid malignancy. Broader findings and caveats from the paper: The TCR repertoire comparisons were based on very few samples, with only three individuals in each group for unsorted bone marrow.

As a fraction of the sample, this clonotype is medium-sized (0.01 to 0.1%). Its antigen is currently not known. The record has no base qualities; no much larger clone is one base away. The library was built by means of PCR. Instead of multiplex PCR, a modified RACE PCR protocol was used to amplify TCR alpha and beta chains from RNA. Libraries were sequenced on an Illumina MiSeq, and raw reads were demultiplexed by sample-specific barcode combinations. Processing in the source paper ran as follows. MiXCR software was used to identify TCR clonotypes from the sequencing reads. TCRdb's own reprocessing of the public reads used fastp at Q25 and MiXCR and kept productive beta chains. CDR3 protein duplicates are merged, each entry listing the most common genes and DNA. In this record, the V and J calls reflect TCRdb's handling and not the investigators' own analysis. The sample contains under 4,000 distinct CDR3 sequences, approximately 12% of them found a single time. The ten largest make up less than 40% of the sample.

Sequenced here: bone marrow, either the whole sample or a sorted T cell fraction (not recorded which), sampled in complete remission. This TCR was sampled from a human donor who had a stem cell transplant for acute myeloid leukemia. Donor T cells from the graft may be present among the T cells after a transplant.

The sequenced DNA is TGCAGCGTTGTAATCCTAGCGGGGGGTCCCACAGATACGCAGTATTTT. This gives the protein CSVVILAGGPTDTQYF. The chain uses TRBV29-1 and TRBJ2-3; 11 nucleotides in the junction match TRBD2. The CDR3 contains 16 residues, cysteine and phenylalanine counted. The read is trimmed to its CDR3 DNA, 48 bases read in frame from base 1. Trimming takes 4 bases off V and 2 bases off J; junction bases not matched to a gene: 8. The germline V gene gives CDR1 as SQVTM and CDR2 as ANQGSEA.